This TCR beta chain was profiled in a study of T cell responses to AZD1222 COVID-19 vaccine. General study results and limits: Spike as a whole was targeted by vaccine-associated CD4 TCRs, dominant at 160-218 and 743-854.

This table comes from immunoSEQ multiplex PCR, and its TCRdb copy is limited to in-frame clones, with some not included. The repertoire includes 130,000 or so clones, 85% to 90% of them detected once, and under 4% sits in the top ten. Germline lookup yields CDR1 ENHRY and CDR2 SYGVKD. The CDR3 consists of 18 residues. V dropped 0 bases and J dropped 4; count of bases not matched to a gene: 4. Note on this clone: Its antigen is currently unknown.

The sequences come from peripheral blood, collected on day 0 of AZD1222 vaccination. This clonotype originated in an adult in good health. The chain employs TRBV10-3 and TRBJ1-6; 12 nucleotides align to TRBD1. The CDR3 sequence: CAISESWDRGRYNSPLHF. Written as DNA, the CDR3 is TGTGCCATCAGTGAGTCGTGGGACAGGGGGCGATATAATTCACCCCTCCACTTT.